The 2 T cell receptor beta chains presented below share a single source sample, sequenced in a study of shared clonotypes between healthy human individuals. Method: immunoSEQ multiplex PCR; TCRdb's copy keeps in-frame clones and lacks some. The table has about 1.1 million clones, 75% to 85% seen once. The specimen was memory CD4+ T cells from PBMCs. The sample's subset: CD45RA-negative fraction. Source of these receptors: a man younger than 35 in good health. Some clones in this sample may be carry-over from other donors' samples.

This chain uses TRBV11-2 with TRBJ2-6; D ambiguous. Per germline, CDR1 SGHAT and CDR2 FQNNGV. The CDR3 consists of 16 residues. With 2 bases removed from V and 1 base from J, the gap between germline ends came to 9 bases. Here the CDR3 reads CASSLSRASGANVLTF. The CDR3 DNA reads as TGTGCCAGCAGCTTAAGTCGAGCGTCTGGGGCCAACGTCCTGACTTTC.

V usage is TRBV5-3 and J usage is TRBJ2-2; TRBD2 might be the D (5 bases). TRBV5-3 is an open reading frame whose function is uncertain. CDR3 length equals 13 residues. With 4 bases removed from V and 7 bases from J, the gap between germline ends came to 11 bases. CDR3 nucleotide sequence: TGTGCCAGAAGCGAGAGGGATTGCGGGGAGCTGTTTTTT. Its translation: CARSERDCGELFF.